A single sample gave rise to the 25 T cell receptor beta chains below, sequenced in a study of low-dose radiotherapy and immunotherapy resistance in tumors. As for time point: after trial treatment. Described treatment: LDRT plus nivolumab, ipilimumab, low-dose cyclophosphamide and aspirin (RACIN trial). TRAV- and TRBV-specific primers, spanning alpha and beta chains, primed first-strand cDNA. Amplification of TCRs used a constant-region primer and V-primer adapter for about 20 PCR cycles. One entry per CDR3 protein results from TCRdb running MiXCR on the reads. The table lists 39,000 or so distinct CDR3 sequences, about a fifth of them singletons. The source material was PBMCs, sampled after low-dose radiotherapy plus immunotherapy. Source of these receptors: a female donor with ovarian cancer.

This clonotype has just a few counts. The genes are TRBV19 and TRBJ1-1; possible D gene TRBD1, 5 bases. From germline, CDR1 is LNHDA and CDR2 SQIVND (reference sequence). The length of the CDR3 is 15 residues. The germline V and J ends were trimmed by 5 bases and 3 bases, with 16 bases remaining between them. The CDR3 protein is CASSEGRGVDTEAFF. The CDR3 nucleotides are TGTGCCAGTAGTGAAGGAAGGGGTGTGGACACTGAAGCTTTCTTT.

The sample holds many counts of this clonotype. V and J are TRBV18 and TRBJ2-7; D ambiguous. CDR1 and CDR2 from the germline V gene are KGHSH and LQKENI. The CDR3 loop spans 13 amino acids. Trimming pared 2 bases from V and 2 bases from J, leaving 7 bases between. The CDR3 nucleotides are TGTGCCAGCTCACCAAACAGCCCCTACGAGCAGTACTTC. Its protein is CASSPNSPYEQYF.

The J gene is TRBJ2-7, the V gene TRBV4-1, with 7 bases lining up with TRBD2. The V gene end was trimmed by 1 base and the J gene end by 1 base; junction bases not matched to a gene: 1. The CDR3 totals 14 residues. Germline loops: CDR1 MGHRA, CDR2 YSYEKL. CDR3 nucleotide sequence: TGCGCCAGCAGCCAAGCAGCGGGATCCTACGAGCAGTACTTC. Its translation is CASSQAAGSYEQYF.

Many counts were recorded for this clonotype. V is TRBV4-1 and J is TRBJ1-2, with 7 bases aligning to TRBD1. Germline assignment: CDR1 MGHRA and CDR2 YSYEKL. The CDR3 runs 15 residues. V lost 6 bases, J lost 0 bases, and 7 bases stayed unmatched. CDR3 residues: CASRAPGTANYGYTF. The CDR3 coding sequence is TGCGCCAGCAGGGCTCCCGGGACAGCTAACTATGGCTACACCTTC.

Many counts were recorded for this clonotype. This chain connects TRBV30 to TRBJ1-1; 10 nucleotides align to TRBD1. Per the germline V gene, CDR1 is GTSNPN and CDR2 is SVGIG (reference sequence). The V segment lost 3 bases and the J segment 0 bases; nucleotides outside the gene matches: 13. The CDR3 is made up of 18 amino acids. CDR3 nucleotide sequence: TGTGCCTGGAGGGATCTATCGGGACAGGGGATCATGAACACTGAAGCTTTCTTT. The encoded protein is CAWRDLSGQGIMNTEAFF. Using reference TRBV30 and TRBJ1-1 for the parts outside the CDR3, the full variable domain is SQTIHQWPATLVQPVGSPLSLECTVEGTSNPNLYWYRQAAGRGLQLLFYSVGIGQISSEVPQNLSASRPQDRQFILSSKKLLLSDSGFYLCAWRDLSGQGIMNTEAFFGQGTRLTVV.

This clonotype was counted many times. V gene TRBV20-1 combines with J gene TRBJ2-1; perhaps TRBD1 as D (6 bases). The germline V gene has CDR1 DFQATT and CDR2 SNEGSKA (reference sequence). The CDR3 extends over 13 amino acids. The CDR3 sequence: CGKNRVTDNEQFF. The CDR3 DNA sequence: TGCGGGAAAAACAGGGTTACCGACAATGAGCAGTTCTTC.

The chain joins TRBV5-1 to TRBJ2-7; a weak D match, TRBD1 (5 bases). Germline lookup yields CDR1 SGHRS and CDR2 YFSETQ. The CDR3 contains 13 residues. V was pared by 2 bases and J by 1 base, with 7 bases between. The CDR3 here is CASSLQVSYEQYF. CDR3 DNA sequence: TGCGCCAGCAGCTTACAGGTGTCCTACGAGCAGTACTTC. The whole variable domain, remainder taken from reference TRBV5-1 and TRBJ2-7, is KAGVTQTPRYLIKTRGQQVTLSCSPISGHRSVSWYQQTPGQGLQFLFEYFSETQRNKGNFPGRFSGRQFSNSRSEMNVSTLELGDSALYLCASSLQVSYEQYFGPGTRLTVT.

At least ten counts were recorded for this clonotype. The V and J genes are TRBV2 and TRBJ2-3, with D uncertain. V was clipped by 3 bases and J by 2 bases, with 9 bases between them. Germline lookup yields CDR1 SNHLY and CDR2 FYNNEI. The CDR3 loop spans 14 amino acids. CDR3 DNA: TGTGCCAGCAGTGATTTGCAGGTCACAGATACGCAGTATTTT. Translated, it gives CASSDLQVTDTQYF.

This clonotype showed up many times. This chain links TRBV20-1 with TRBJ2-1; D gene unclear. The V end lost 5 bases, the J end lost 0 bases, and 8 bases lay between the germline ends. CDR1 and CDR2 (germline): DFQATT, SNEGSKA (reference sequence). The CDR3 totals 13 residues. The CDR3 DNA is TGCAGTGCTGGCCCCAGCTCCTACAATGAGCAGTTCTTC. Translating gives CSAGPSSYNEQFF.

The J gene is TRBJ2-5, the V gene TRBV4-3; TRBD1 matches at 7 bases. After removal of 4 bases from V and 4 bases from J, the junction contained 3 bases not matched to a gene. This CDR3 region has 13 residues. Germline lookup yields CDR1 LGHNA and CDR2 YSLEER. CDR3 protein: CASSLNRGETQYF. The DNA of the CDR3 is TGCGCCAGCAGCCTTAACAGGGGAGAGACCCAGTACTTC.

This clonotype came up many times. V usage is TRBV24-1 and J usage is TRBJ2-6; D ambiguous. The CDR3 has 15 amino acids. CDR1 is KGHDR and CDR2 is SFDVKD in the germline V gene. The germline V and J ends were trimmed by 5 bases and 0 bases, with 7 bases remaining between them. The CDR3 DNA follows: TGTGCCACCAGTGGCGCAACCTCTGGGGCCAACGTCCTGACTTTC. Translated: CATSGATSGANVLTF.

This clonotype was recorded many times. The rearrangement uses TRBV15 and TRBJ1-5; D gene uncertain. V was trimmed by 0 bases and J by 1 base, leaving 19 bases between them. The germline V gene encodes CDR1 LNHNV and CDR2 YYDKDF (reference sequence). This CDR3 is 19 amino acids long. The CDR3 DNA reads as TGTGCCACCAGCAGAGATGGAGGCGGTCGGCTCGAGAGCAATCAGCCCCAGCATTTT. This codes for CATSRDGGGRLESNQPQHF.

Remarks on this clonotype: A far larger clone is one base from this, pointing to a likely read error. The genes are TRBV5-1 and TRBJ2-7, with 7 bases fitting TRBD2. Germline V CDR1 and CDR2: SGHRS, YFSETQ. The CDR3 consists of 16 residues. The trim removed 0 bases at V and 7 bases at J, leaving 13 bases unmatched. The CDR3 DNA follows: TGCGCCAGCAGCTTGGGCCACGGGACTACCTACAATGAGCAGTACTTC. It yields the protein CASSLGHGTTYNEQYF. Drawing the rest from reference TRBV5-1 and TRBJ2-7, the complete variable domain is KAGVTQTPRYLIKTRGQQVTLSCSPISGHRSVSWYQQTPGQGLQFLFEYFSETQRNKGNFPGRFSGRQFSNSRSEMNVSTLELGDSALYLCASSLGHGTTYNEQYFGPGTRLTVT.

This clonotype was detected many times. The V call is TRBV5-5, the J call TRBJ2-3; 7 bases match TRBD1. CDR3 size: 15 residues. With V trimmed by 5 bases and J by 0 bases, 6 bases remained unmatched. The germline CDR1 and CDR2 sequences are SGHKS and YYEKEE (reference sequence). CDR3: CASRATGASTDTQYF. CDR3 bases: TGTGCCAGCAGAGCTACAGGGGCTAGCACAGATACGCAGTATTTT.

As for this clonotype: A far larger clone is just one base off, so this is likely a read error. The chain employs TRBV5-1 and TRBJ2-7; no firm D call. The germline gives CDR1 SGHRS, CDR2 YFSETQ. The CDR3 length is 16 residues. In nucleotides, the CDR3 is TGCGCCAGCAGGTTGGATCATCGGAGCATATACAATGAGCAGTACTTC. It is translated as CASRLDHRSIYNEQYF.

This clonotype was observed at least ten times. This chain links TRBV20-1 with TRBJ1-1, with a possible D match to TRBD1 (5 bases). Germline V CDR1 and CDR2: DFQATT, SNEGSKA (reference sequence). The CDR3 totals 13 residues. V lost 6 bases to trimming and J lost 3 bases, with 14 bases between them. The CDR3 bases are TGCAGTGCCACGCGAGGGGCCCACACTGAAGCTTTCTTT. It encodes CSATRGAHTEAFF.

This clonotype was found many times. The chain carries TRBV5-1 and TRBJ1-1; tentatively, D is TRBD1 (6 bases). Trimming left V 7 bases short and J 3 bases short, with 25 bases between. Germline lookup yields CDR1 SGHRS and CDR2 YFSETQ. The CDR3 has 17 residues. The CDR3 here is CASGDEGGDRTHTEAFF. CDR3 DNA sequence: TGCGCCAGCGGCGATGAGGGTGGCGACAGGACACACACTGAAGCTTTCTTT.

This clonotype was counted between two and nine times. This sequence is one base from a far larger clone and is likely a read error. The chain uses TRBV18 and TRBJ2-7, with 9 positions matching TRBD1. This CDR3 has 15 amino acids. Trimming removed 3 bases from V and 7 bases from J; junction bases left unmatched: 10. Germline CDR1 KGHSH, CDR2 LQKENI. CDR3 in amino acids: CASSPVQGARNEQYF. CDR3 DNA sequence: TGTGCCAGCTCACCTGTACAGGGGGCTCGGAATGAGCAGTACTTC.

This chain connects TRBV25-1 to TRBJ2-2; D not certain. This CDR3 contains 12 residues. Germline assignment: CDR1 MGHDK and CDR2 SYGVNS. Between the trimmed V and J ends, which lost 3 bases and 6 bases, there was a span of 5 bases. The CDR3 spells CASSDPPGELFF. The CDR3 nucleotides read TGTGCCAGCAGTGACCCTCCCGGGGAGCTGTTTTTT.

Ten or more counts support this clonotype. The J gene is TRBJ2-3, the V gene TRBV6-2 or TRBV6-3; D call uncertain. Germline lookup yields CDR1 MNHEY and CDR2 SVGEGT. V was trimmed by 6 bases and J by 4 bases, leaving 5 bases between them. The length of the CDR3 is 11 residues. CDR3 sequence reads: CASRISDTQYF. CDR3 sequence (DNA): TGTGCCAGCAGGATTTCAGATACGCAGTATTTT.

This clonotype appeared many times. The gene calls are TRBV5-4 and TRBJ2-3, with a tentative D call TRBD2 (5 bases). Germline CDR1 SGHNT, CDR2 YYREEE (reference sequence). The V end was cut by 3 bases, the J end by 2 bases, with 7 bases between. The CDR3 loop spans 13 amino acids. The DNA of the CDR3 is TGTGCCAGCAGCTCGGACTTCACAGATACGCAGTATTTT. This sequence encodes CASSSDFTDTQYF. Combining the CDR3 with reference TRBV5-4 and TRBJ2-3 gives the whole variable domain ETGVTQSPTHLIKTRGQQVTLRCSSQSGHNTVSWYQQALGQGPQFIFQYYREEENGRGNFPPRFSGLQFPNYSSELNVNALELDDSALYLCASSSDFTDTQYFGPGTRLTVL.

This clonotype showed up many times. The CDR3 coding sequence is TGTGCCAGCGGGGTAGCTGCTTACAATGAGCAGTTCTTC. This sequence encodes CASGVAAYNEQFF. The V and J genes are TRBV18 and TRBJ2-1; no firm D call. Trimming removed 8 bases at V and 4 bases at J, with 12 bases between. The germline V gene encodes CDR1 KGHSH and CDR2 LQKENI. The CDR3 runs 13 residues.

This clonotype was picked up many times. J is TRBJ1-6 and V is TRBV27; a possible D gene is TRBD1 (6 bases). This CDR3 is built from 16 residues. Germline-derived CDR1 and CDR2 are MNHEY and SMNVEV (reference sequence). Trimming left V 4 bases short and J 0 bases short, with 10 bases between. The CDR3 coding sequence is TGTGCCAGCAGTTCCACAGGGAGCTCCTATAATTCACCCCTCCACTTT. Amino acid sequence: CASSSTGSSYNSPLHF.

The chain uses TRBV5-1 and TRBJ2-1; 14 nucleotides match TRBD2. Trimming removed 0 bases from V and 3 bases from J; junction bases left unmatched: 8. Germline CDR1 is SGHRS and CDR2 is YFSETQ. The CDR3 totals 19 residues. In DNA, the CDR3 is TGCGCCAGCAGCTTGGCCGGGACTAGCGGGAGTAGGGACTACAATGAGCAGTTCTTC. Translating gives CASSLAGTSGSRDYNEQFF.

This clonotype was observed at least ten times. The CDR3 sequence is CSASSIPEAFF. CDR3 nucleotide sequence: TGCAGCGCGTCCTCCATTCCTGAAGCTTTCTTT. This sequence joins TRBV29-1 and TRBJ1-1; D uncertain. Germline assignment: CDR1 SQVTM and CDR2 ANQGSEA. The CDR3 spans 11 residues. Trimming removed 7 bases at V and 6 bases at J, with 12 bases between.